The 13 T cell receptor beta chains below come from one sample, sequenced in a study of human T cells and chemical hapten exposure. Noted time point: patch test 2, 6 weeks after DPC sensitization. The treatment here: therapeutic diphenylcyclopropenone sensitization with weekly scalp DPC. Each CDR3 protein is one row after TCRdb ran MiXCR on the RACE reads. The table has around 360,000 distinct CDR3 sequences, roughly 6% seen once; the top ten hold roughly 5.4%. This material consisted of whole blood, taken in connection with sensitization to the hapten diphenylcyclopropenone (DPC). The origin of the receptors is a woman between 18 and 29 years old with alopecia areata. Some clones in this sample may be carry-over from other donors' samples.

The chain is built from TRBV20-1 and TRBJ1-5; the D gene is possibly TRBD1 (5 bases). Germline CDR1 is DFQATT and CDR2 is SNEGSKA (reference sequence). Trimming pared 0 bases from V and 4 bases from J, leaving 13 bases between. CDR3 length: 15 amino acids. The CDR3 here is CSARDPGHENQPQHF. DNA for the CDR3: TGCAGTGCTAGAGACCCCGGACACGAAAATCAGCCCCAGCATTTT.

This clonotype was counted many times. Here the CDR3 reads CASGDSTNEKLFF. The CDR3 DNA reads as TGCGCCAGCGGGGACAGCACTAATGAAAAACTGTTTTTT. The V and J genes are TRBV5-1 and TRBJ1-4; 7 bases are shared with TRBD1. Losses at the gene ends were 7 bases for V and 2 bases for J; bases not matched to a gene: 2. Germline loops: CDR1 SGHRS, CDR2 YFSETQ. This CDR3 has 13 residues.

A few counts support this clonotype. The V and J genes are TRBV7-8 and TRBJ2-5; TRBD2 aligns across 11 bases. CDR1 is SGHVS, CDR2 FQNEAQ, per germline. The CDR3 is made up of 13 amino acids. Unmatched junction bases numbered 4, after V lost 8 bases and J lost 5 bases. CDR3 bases: TGTGCCAGCGTTAGCGGGGGGGATGAGACCCAGTACTTC. Amino acid sequence: CASVSGGDETQYF.

In this sample, this clonotype turned up a few times. This chain joins TRBV28 and TRBJ2-3; 7 bases are shared with TRBD2. Germline CDR1 MDHEN, CDR2 SYDVKM. The CDR3 loop spans 17 amino acids. Trimming at V came to 8 bases and at J to 6 bases, leaving 20 bases not matched to a gene. The CDR3: CASPGSGESVLADTQYF. DNA of the CDR3: TGTGCCAGCCCCGGCAGCGGGGAATCGGTATTAGCGGATACGCAGTATTTT.

This clonotype has ten or more counts. The chain recombines TRBV20-1 with TRBJ1-2, with 7 bases that match TRBD1. This CDR3 has 15 amino acids. The V gene end was trimmed by 5 bases and the J gene end by 4 bases; junction bases not matched to a gene: 13. Germline loops: CDR1 DFQATT, CDR2 SNEGSKA (reference sequence). In nucleotides, the CDR3 is TGCAGTGCTTCCACCCCACGGGACAGCCCCTATGGCTACACCTTC. It yields the protein CSASTPRDSPYGYTF.

The genes are TRBV7-2 and TRBJ2-3; D gene ambiguous. Germline V gives CDR1 SGHTA, CDR2 FQGNSA. V was shortened by 5 bases and J by 8 bases, with 11 bases between the two germline ends. The CDR3 contains 12 residues. CDR3 bases: TGTGCCAGCAGCCAAGGAGCTATTACGCAGTATTTT. Encoded protein: CASSQGAITQYF.

This clonotype showed up just a few times. The rearrangement joins TRBV2 to TRBJ2-1; the match to TRBD2 covers 15 bases. This CDR3 is 16 amino acids long. After removal of 2 bases from V and 6 bases from J, the junction contained 2 bases not matched to a gene. Germline assignment: CDR1 SNHLY and CDR2 FYNNEI. The CDR3 coding sequence is TGTGCCAGCAGTGAAAGGGGACTAGCGGGGGGCAATGAGCAGTTCTTC. This encodes CASSERGLAGGNEQFF.

The table lists this clonotype with a few counts. This chain joins TRBV10-3 and TRBJ1-1; D gene uncertain. The length of the CDR3 is 13 residues. Germline loops: CDR1 ENHRY, CDR2 SYGVKD. The V gene lost 6 bases and the J gene lost 4 bases, with 12 bases spanning the gap. The CDR3 bases are TGTGCCATCAGGGCCGCCCTGAGCACTGAAGCTTTCTTT. It codes for CAIRAALSTEAFF.

V usage is TRBV27 and J usage is TRBJ2-3; 8 bases line up with TRBD1. CDR1 is MNHEY, CDR2 SMNVEV, per germline (reference sequence). This CDR3 spans 16 amino acids. Trimming removed 5 bases from V and 1 base from J; junction bases left unmatched: 8. The CDR3 DNA reads TGTGCCAGCAGTAGAGATCAGGGGGCTGGCACAGATACGCAGTATTTT. It is translated as CASSRDQGAGTDTQYF.

Notes on this clonotype: As the CDR3 is not closed by the conserved phenylalanine or tryptophan, this likely results from a read error. This rearrangement joins TRBV14 to TRBJ2-4, with TRBD1 as a possible D gene (5 bases). CDR1 SGHDN and CDR2 FVKESK come from the germline V gene. V was pared by 4 bases and J by 9 bases, with 19 bases between. This CDR3 is 15 amino acids long. This CDR3 reads CASSRWAKGASIQYY. The DNA of the CDR3 is TGTGCCAGCAGCCGATGGGCCAAAGGGGCCAGCATTCAGTACTAC.

This clonotype was seen repeatedly, ten times or more. This chain joins TRBV6-5 and TRBJ2-1; a weak D match, TRBD1 (6 bases). Germline assignment: CDR1 MNHEY and CDR2 SVGAGI. Trimming left V 5 bases short and J 0 bases short, with 14 bases between. The CDR3 runs 16 residues. The CDR3 is CASSARGTSSYNEQFF. DNA for the CDR3: TGTGCCAGCAGTGCCAGGGGAACAAGCTCCTACAATGAGCAGTTCTTC.

This clonotype was observed a few times. V gene TRBV28 combines with J gene TRBJ1-5, with a possible D match to TRBD1 (6 bases). The CDR3 is 17 residues long. The germline V gene has CDR1 MDHEN and CDR2 SYDVKM. V was shortened by 8 bases and J by 0 bases, with 20 bases between the two germline ends. Written as DNA, the CDR3 is TGTGCCAGCTCAGGGGACTCAAAGGGGTATAGCAATCAGCCCCAGCATTTT. Translation: CASSGDSKGYSNQPQHF. The variable domain in full, completed from reference TRBV28 and TRBJ1-5, reads DVKVTQSSRYLVKRTGEKVFLECVQDMDHENMFWYRQDPGLGLRLIYFSYDVKMKEKGDIPEGYSVSREKKERFSLILESASTNQTSMYLCASSGDSKGYSNQPQHFGDGTRLSIL.

The rearrangement joins TRBV29-1 to TRBJ2-7; TRBD1 agrees at 7 bases. Losses at the gene ends were 4 bases for V and 3 bases for J; bases not matched to a gene: 9. Germline V gene data show CDR1 as SQVTM and CDR2 as ANQGSEA. This CDR3 is 14 amino acids long. In DNA form, the CDR3 reads TGCAGCGTTGTCCCCCGGGACAGAGTCTACGAGCAGTACTTC. Residues: CSVVPRDRVYEQYF.